The T cell receptor beta chain described here comes from a study of identical twins. TCRdb analysed the 5' RACE reads with MiXCR anew, one entry per CDR3 protein. Of 500,000 to 700,000 distinct CDR3 sequences in the sample, under 8.5% were seen once. Germline CDR1 is MGHRA and CDR2 is YSYEKL. The V gene end was trimmed by 4 bases and the J gene end by 5 bases; junction bases not matched to a gene: 10. The CDR3 has 16 amino acids. Findings of the study overall: Where beta out-of-frame sequences were concerned, excess twin sharing was weaker.

This clonotype was seen at least ten times. Its specificity is unknown. The sample was also reused in another study, on yellow fever vaccine responses in identical twins.

The clonotype comes from a woman younger than 35 in good health. Sequenced material: PBMCs. V gene TRBV4-1 combines with J gene TRBJ2-2; TRBD1 matches 7 bases. The CDR3 DNA reads as TGCGCCAGCAGCCTCTTGGTGACAGGGTGGACCGGGGAGCTGTTTTTT. Its translation is CASSLLVTGWTGELFF.